This TCR beta chain was recorded in a study of T cell clonality in common variable immunodeficiency. Donors gave roughly 5 to 8 ml heparinized peripheral whole blood. Libraries were prepared by immunoSEQ multiplex PCR; TCRdb keeps only in-frame clonotypes and omits some of them. This sample has tens of thousands of clones, each found more than once. Overall study findings and caveats: TCRbeta clonality was increased in CVID versus healthy controls. T cell subpopulation sequencing would be needed to explain CVID clonality. CVID patient heterogeneity limited repertoire-clinical complication correlations.

V lost 0 bases to trimming and J lost 0 bases, with 9 bases between them. The CDR3 contains 15 residues. Per the germline V gene, CDR1 is SGHRS and CDR2 is YFSETQ. This clone was seen repeatedly, ten times or more. As yet, its antigen is unknown. The DNA ends 3 residues before the CDR3 does, and the rest of the CDR3 is filled in from the germline J gene. This TCR derives from a person aged 18 to 75 in good health. Sequences were obtained from peripheral blood mononuclear cells. The chain has TRBV5-1 and TRBJ1-1; tentative D call: TRBD1 (6 bases). The sequenced CDR3 bases are TGCGCCAGCAGCTTGGGGACAGCAATGAACACTGAA. Translated, it gives CASSLGTAMNTE. The whole CDR3 is CASSLGTAMNTEAFF.